The 21 T cell receptor beta chains below all came from one sample that was sequenced in a study of blood T cell repertoires in COVID-19. Assay: immunoSEQ multiplex PCR; the TCRdb copy retains only in-frame clones and omits some. The table includes about 150,000 clones, 80% to 85% detected once. The sample comprised peripheral blood. The receptors stem from a man younger than 35 with active or convalescent COVID-19.

The J gene is TRBJ2-1, the V gene TRBV7-3; 10 nucleotides match TRBD2. Per germline, CDR1 SGHTA and CDR2 FQGTGA. V shed 8 bases and J 6 bases; nucleotides not matched to a gene: 13. The CDR3 consists of 16 residues. This CDR3 is CASGGVLAGVGNEQFF. In DNA form, the CDR3 reads TGTGCCAGCGGGGGGGTTCTAGCGGGAGTGGGCAATGAGCAGTTCTTC.

V and J are TRBV9 and TRBJ2-7, with a tentative D call TRBD2 (6 bases). V lost 0 bases and J lost 2, with 12 bases in between. The CDR3 loop spans 15 amino acids. Germline V gene sequence: CDR1 SGDLS, CDR2 YYNGEE. The CDR3 reads CASSVEAGLAYEQYF. CDR3 nucleotide sequence: TGTGCCAGCAGCGTAGAGGCGGGACTGGCCTACGAGCAGTACTTC. Filled out from reference TRBV9 and TRBJ2-7, the complete variable domain reads DSGVTQTPKHLITATGQRVTLRCSPRSGDLSVYWYQQSLDQGLQFLIQYYNGEERAKGNILERFSAQQFPDLHSELNLSSLELGDSALYFCASSVEAGLAYEQYFGPGTRLTVT.

V and J are TRBV11-1 and TRBJ1-1, with TRBD1 matching over 12 bases. CDR1 SGHAT and CDR2 FQDESV come from the germline V gene (reference sequence). This CDR3 spans 16 amino acids. The ends lost 5 bases at V and 5 bases at J; junction bases unmatched: 9. The CDR3 protein is CASSEGTGGLRTEAFF. The CDR3 nucleotides are TGTGCCAGCAGCGAAGGGACAGGGGGCTTGAGGACTGAAGCTTTCTTT.

The chain couples TRBV5-8 to TRBJ2-7, with D possibly being TRBD1 (7 bases). Trimming took off 1 base at V and 1 base at J, with 9 bases between the two ends. This CDR3 is 14 amino acids long. Germline loops: CDR1 SGHTS, CDR2 YDEGEE. DNA of the CDR3: TGTGCCAGCAGCTTGCAGGGGGGATCCTACGAGCAGTACTTC. Translated, it gives CASSLQGGSYEQYF.

The J gene is TRBJ2-7, the V gene TRBV7-2, with 9 bases identical to TRBD1. Germline CDR1 SGHTA, CDR2 FQGNSA. This CDR3 contains 15 residues. The J segment lost 2 bases and the V segment lost 5 bases, leaving 7 bases of the junction unmatched. The chain's CDR3 is CASSLTGGFPYEQYF. The DNA of the CDR3 is TGTGCCAGCAGCCTAACAGGGGGCTTCCCCTACGAGCAGTACTTC.

This sequence joins TRBV6-2 or TRBV6-3 and TRBJ2-3, with a weak D call TRBD1 (6 bases). In germline, CDR1 is MNHEY, CDR2 SVGEGT. The CDR3 is 13 residues long. With 6 bases removed from V and 6 bases from J, the gap between germline ends came to 13 bases. CDR3 nucleotides: TGTGCCAGCAGCCCAGGGACATACGATACGCAGTATTTT. It encodes CASSPGTYDTQYF.

V gene TRBV3-1 (or the pseudogene TRBV3-2) combines with J gene TRBJ1-3, with 8 bases identical to TRBD1. The CDR3 spans 14 residues. Unmatched junction bases numbered 7, after V lost 4 bases and J lost 8 bases. Germline CDR1 and CDR2: LGHDT and YNNKEL (reference sequence). CDR3 in DNA: TGTGCCAGCAGCCCTCGGACAGGGACGCACACCATATATTTT. Translating it yields CASSPRTGTHTIYF.

This chain links TRBV13 with TRBJ2-1, with 14 nucleotides matching TRBD2. V gave up 3 bases and J gave up 6 bases; unmatched junction bases: 1. CDR3 length: 15 residues. Looked up from germline, CDR1 is PRHDT and CDR2 is FYEKMQ (reference sequence). The CDR3 protein is CASSFGTSGSNEQFF. The DNA for the CDR3 is TGTGCCAGCAGCTTTGGGACTAGCGGGAGCAATGAGCAGTTCTTC.

The gene calls are TRBV19 and TRBJ2-7, with 11 bases fitting TRBD1. V lost 6 bases to trimming and J lost 3 bases; unmatched junction nucleotides: 10. The V gene's germline CDR1 is LNHDA and CDR2 SQIVND (reference sequence). This CDR3 contains 16 residues. As DNA, the CDR3 is TGTGCCAGTAGCCCACCCGGGACAGGGGGTATCTACGAGCAGTACTTC. Translating it yields CASSPPGTGGIYEQYF.

This clone was recorded once. The CDR3 DNA is TGTGCCAGCCATAGAAGCAGGGATGCTGGAAACACCATATATTTT. It yields the protein CASHRSRDAGNTIYF. This chain connects TRBV19 to TRBJ1-3; possible D gene TRBD1, 5 bases. Trimming left V 9 bases short and J 2 bases short, with 17 bases between. Germline V lookup: CDR1 LNHDA, CDR2 SQIVND (reference sequence). The CDR3 is 15 residues long.

V and J are TRBV6-2 or TRBV6-3 and TRBJ1-1; D uncertain. The CDR3 is 14 amino acids. Trimming removed 2 bases at V and 1 base at J, with 8 bases between. The V gene's germline CDR1 is MNHEY and CDR2 SVGEGT. As DNA, the CDR3 is TGTGCCAGCAGTTACGGTCGGTGGAACACTGAAGCTTTCTTT. This encodes CASSYGRWNTEAFF.

The chain employs TRBV6-6 and TRBJ2-3, with 8 positions matching TRBD1. The germline gives CDR1 MNHNY, CDR2 SVGAGI (reference sequence). The CDR3 spans 15 residues. The trim removed 5 bases at V and 3 bases at J, leaving 7 bases unmatched. CDR3 nucleotide sequence: TGTGCCAGCAGTCGGATCAGACAGGGGACAGATACGCAGTATTTT. This gives the protein CASSRIRQGTDTQYF.

V gene TRBV27 combines with J gene TRBJ2-3, with 7 positions matching TRBD2. Germline V CDR1 and CDR2: MNHEY, SMNVEV (reference sequence). This CDR3 is 15 amino acids long. V lost 6 bases to trimming and J lost 2 bases; unmatched junction nucleotides: 8. CDR3 bases: TGTGCCAGCAGGAGGGAAGCGGGACCCACAGATACGCAGTATTTT. The encoded protein is CASRREAGPTDTQYF.

V gene TRBV11-2 combines with J gene TRBJ2-1; TRBD2 agrees at 8 bases. Germline CDR1 reads SGHAT; CDR2 reads FQNNGV. The junction had 5 bases not matched to a gene; V was cut back by 4 bases and J by 3 bases. This CDR3 comprises 15 residues. The CDR3 reads CASSSKREHYNEQFF. Written as DNA, the CDR3 is TGTGCCAGCAGCTCAAAGCGGGAGCACTACAATGAGCAGTTCTTC.

The chain carries TRBV9 and TRBJ2-2, with 13 nucleotides matching TRBD2. CDR3 length equals 18 residues. The germline gives CDR1 SGDLS, CDR2 YYNGEE. The trim removed 3 bases at V and 3 bases at J, leaving 8 bases unmatched. CDR3 sequence reads: CASSARTSGGPYTGELFF. CDR3 DNA: TGTGCCAGCAGCGCCCGGACTAGCGGGGGCCCTTACACCGGGGAGCTGTTTTTT.

This chain uses TRBV6-2 or TRBV6-3 with TRBJ1-1; 7 nucleotides line up with TRBD1. This CDR3 is built from 15 residues. V lost 5 bases and J lost 1; bases outside the gene matches: 7. The germline V gene has CDR1 MNHEY and CDR2 SVGEGT. The CDR3 nucleotides read TGTGCCAGCAGTCATTCCGGGACAGAGAACACTGAAGCTTTCTTT. It encodes CASSHSGTENTEAFF.

This sequence joins TRBV5-5 and TRBJ2-3; D is ambiguous. This CDR3 comprises 13 residues. The germline V and J ends were trimmed by 1 base and 2 bases, with 5 bases remaining between them. Per germline, CDR1 SGHKS and CDR2 YYEKEE (reference sequence). The CDR3 spells CASSLSNTDTQYF. CDR3 coding DNA: TGTGCCAGCAGCTTGTCCAACACAGATACGCAGTATTTT.

The V gene is TRBV29-1, the J gene TRBJ1-2; 7 bases match TRBD1. The CDR3 spans 13 residues. V lost 6 bases, J lost 6 bases, and 10 bases stayed unmatched. Germline V gene lookup returns CDR1 SQVTM and CDR2 ANQGSEA. The CDR3 nucleotides are TGCAGCGTCTCCCCGACAGGGAAAGATGGCTACACCTTC. Protein: CSVSPTGKDGYTF.

The V and J genes are TRBV30 and TRBJ1-4, with 8 bases that match TRBD1. CDR1 and CDR2 from the germline V gene are GTSNPN and SVGIG (reference sequence). V was clipped by 0 bases and J by 5 bases; unmatched bases: 5. The length of the CDR3 is 15 residues. As DNA, the CDR3 is TGTGCCTGGAGTGTCGGACAGGGAGAAAATGAAAAACTGTTTTTT. Its protein product is CAWSVGQGENEKLFF.

The rearrangement uses TRBV7-8 and TRBJ2-7; TRBD2 aligns across 11 bases. Germline V lookup: CDR1 SGHVS, CDR2 FQNEAQ. The CDR3 covers 17 residues. V was pared by 5 bases and J by 0 bases, with 9 bases of the junction left unmatched. CDR3 sequence (DNA): TGTGCCAGCAGCGTGGGCCTAGCGGGAGGCGGCTCCTACGAGCAGTACTTC. Amino acids: CASSVGLAGGGSYEQYF.

This clone was seen more than once but under ten times. V usage is TRBV6-5 and J usage is TRBJ1-2; D is unresolved. The CDR3 length is 15 residues. From germline, CDR1 is MNHEY and CDR2 SVGAGI. V lost 2 bases and J lost 4, with 14 bases in between. The CDR3 loop is CASSYDLGRSYGYTF. Written as DNA, the CDR3 is TGTGCCAGCAGTTACGACTTGGGGAGAAGCTATGGCTACACCTTC.